Reported below is one T cell receptor beta chain. This clonotype was counted between two and nine times. The clone's antigen remains unknown. One base away there is no much larger clone; base qualities are not given. This sample is part of a study of blood T cells in healthy people across ages (dated by TCRdb to between 2014 and 2016). Background for the entire study: In model experiments, template switching captured about one uniquely barcoded TCR beta cDNA molecule for every two T cells. Two additional independent replicas of 1 million unique cDNA reads from the same blood draw were analyzed for two donors (one aged 18 to 29 and one aged 80 or older). The donors were divided into four age groups: young (average approximately 16 years), middle-aged (approximately 42), aged (about 60) and long-lived (approximately 74). The study measured age-related changes in TCR beta repertoire diversity using deep sequencing normalized with unique cDNA molecular identifiers. Results and caveats for the whole study, not just this receptor: Observed TCR beta diversity correlated strongly with the percentage of naive T cells measured by flow cytometry. Conclusive comparison of naive and antigen-experienced compartments was prevented by the profiling of bulk unsorted PBMCs. Estimates of total diversity from one million sequenced T cells were regarded as lower bounds and underestimates. As age increased, observed TCR beta diversity per million T cells dropped in a roughly linear way, and a significant reduction was already evident by age 40. The long-lived group showed more naive CD4+ T cells, fewer expanded clones and increased TCR diversity than the aged group, suggesting age selection. The CMV infection status of donors was not known, potentially confounding age-related changes in expanded clonotypes.

The roughly 39 donors, aged about 6 to 100 years, were systemically healthy Caucasian individuals from Russia. Each donor gave 8 to 10 milliliters of peripheral blood, drawn into EDTA-treated Vacutainer tubes. Ficoll-Paque density-gradient centrifugation was used to isolate PBMCs, with at least 6 million per sample. Total RNA was extracted from PBMCs with Trizol reagent, with at least 6 micrograms obtained per sample. The percentages of naive CD45RAhigh/CD27high T cells were determined by flow cytometry on a PBMC aliquot from every donor. Receptor amplification or capture employed 5' RACE. The reads were generated on an Illumina HiSeq 2500. A second PCR of roughly 6 to 12 cycles was performed with a sample-barcoded 5' primer and a J-beta primer mix. A unique molecular identifier was introduced onto each TCR beta cDNA molecule by a template-switch 5' adaptor carrying 12 random nucleotides. Each sample yielded at least 2.5 million CDR3-containing paired-end reads. First-strand cDNA synthesis was performed from all RNA using the Mint cDNA synthesis kit, with priming by a TRBC-specific oligonucleotide. Following uracil-DNA glycosylase treatment, all cDNA underwent a first 18-cycle PCR with the universal primers M1SS and BC2_uni_R. In the original analysis: For normalization, 1 million high-quality reads, each with a distinct molecular identifier, were randomly selected from each sample. Instead of being binned into consensus sequences, reads with shared molecular identifiers were discarded. MiTCR, set to a Q25 quality threshold and the strictest error-elimination algorithm, was used for CDR3 identification, clonotype clustering and error correction. A nonparametric unseen species model with Euler transformation was used to estimate lower-bound total TCR beta diversity. The public reads were reprocessed in TCRdb via fastp at Q25 and MiXCR, keeping in-frame beta chains. CDR3 protein duplicates are merged, each entry listing the most common genes and DNA. TCRdb's processing, not the study's, gives the V and J calls here. Present in this sample are fewer than 800,000 distinct CDR3 sequences, just under 25% of which were seen just once. Together, the top ten hold 9.4% of the sample.

V and J are truncated by 7 bases and 7 bases respectively, leaving an intervening sequence of 16 bases. CDR1 and CDR2 are read off the germline V gene as SQVTM and ANQGSEA. Including the terminal cysteine and phenylalanine, the CDR3 comprises 13 residues. Only the CDR3 DNA is retained, 39 bases long and in frame from the first base. Another study also made use of these data, one on T cells of mothers and their children. Drawing on the second study: Nine systemically healthy Caucasian individuals, comprising three mothers and their six children, were included as donors. cDNA synthesis used all of the extracted RNA, with 1.5 ug of RNA in each 15 ul reaction. Sample barcodes and 2-4 random nucleotides were added via the M1S primer in the second PCR. More than 9 million TCR beta CDR3 reads were obtained from each mother, and some 3.3 million reads were obtained from each child. TCR recombination output is similarly shaped by thymic selection in related and unrelated pairs, with a minor effect exerted by inherited differences. Related mother-child pairs always showed normalized repertoire overlap that was slightly higher than in unrelated mother-child pairs, though the difference was never significant. Persistent microchimeric T cell clones were not detected, at a sensitivity of approximately 93 clones per million clonotypes. Deep NGS was used in the study to compare the TCR beta repertoires of mothers and children and to look for features that separate related mother-child pairs from unrelated individuals. On average, the children were approximately 11 +/- 4 years old, while the mothers were roughly 40 +/- 4 years old. After adapter ligation with NEBNext reagents, the libraries were sequenced on Illumina HiSeq 2000 with 100+100 nt paired-end reads. Mother and child libraries were prepared a month apart and sequenced in separate runs to prevent cross-contamination. Between roughly 500,000 and 2,300,000 distinct TCR beta clonotypes were identified per donor. Naive TCR beta clonotypes were estimated from low-frequency clonotypes matched to each donor's FACS-determined naive share, without sorting.

This sequence was found in a boy aged 5-17 years in good health. The source material was blood. Rearrangement joined TRBV29-1 to TRBJ2-2; the D segment could be TRBD1, given 7 matching bases. At the DNA level, the sequence is TGCAGCGCAGGCCAGGGGGGAGGCGGGGAGCTGTTTTTT. This codes for CSAGQGGGGELFF.